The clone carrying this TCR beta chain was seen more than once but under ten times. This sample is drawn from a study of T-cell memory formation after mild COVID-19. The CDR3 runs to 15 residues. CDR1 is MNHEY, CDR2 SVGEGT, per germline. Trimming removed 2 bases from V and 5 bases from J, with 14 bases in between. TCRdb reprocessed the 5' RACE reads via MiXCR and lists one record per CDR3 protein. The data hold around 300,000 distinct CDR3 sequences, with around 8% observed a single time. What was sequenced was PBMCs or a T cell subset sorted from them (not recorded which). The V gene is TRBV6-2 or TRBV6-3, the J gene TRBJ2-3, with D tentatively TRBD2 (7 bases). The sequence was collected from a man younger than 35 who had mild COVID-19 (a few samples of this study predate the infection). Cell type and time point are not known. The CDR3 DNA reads TGTGCCAGCAGTTACCGGGGGGCGGGGGTAGATACGCAGTATTTT. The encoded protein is CASSYRGAGVDTQYF.